The source of this TCR beta chain is a study of CD8 T cells in Susac syndrome. Germline CDR1 and CDR2: SGHTA and FQGNSA. V dropped 6 bases and J dropped 5 bases, with 12 bases sitting between them. CDR3 length equals 13 residues. RNA totalling about 0.45 to 1 ug underwent reverse transcription with random hexamers. Across 54 Vbeta and 13 Jbeta, immunoSEQ multiplex PCR amplified TCR beta CDR3. MiXCR, applied by TCRdb to the immunoSEQ multiplex PCR reads, yields one record per CDR3 protein. The data contain approximately 190,000 distinct CDR3 sequences, more than 90% of them singletons. Sequencing of TCR beta was performed on blood CD8+ and CD4+ T cells. Control patients had untreated stable or active relapsing-remitting multiple sclerosis by revised McDonald criteria. Negative isolation was used for CD8+ and CD4+ T cells, and FACS enrichment was applied to TEMRA cells.

Sequencing was carried out using CD4+ T cells from PBMCs. The chain recombines TRBV7-2 with TRBJ2-3; D is uncertain. The sequence was obtained from a human donor with multiple sclerosis. In nucleotides, the CDR3 is TGTGCCAGCAGTCCCAGGCCGGGAGATACGCAGTATTTT. This gives the protein CASSPRPGDTQYF.